This section outlines one TCR beta chain sequence together with its context. The sample originates from a study of cytomegalovirus exposure and HLA in healthy donors. The CDR3 runs to 15 residues. V trimming: 8 bases; J trimming: 6 bases; junction bases outside the gene matches: 3. The germline V gene has CDR1 MNHEY and CDR2 SMNVEV (reference sequence). Sequencing used immunoSEQ multiplex PCR; TCRdb keeps in-frame clones, though not all of them. The sample includes about 57,000 clones, around 90% of them seen just once. The chain joins TRBV27 to TRBJ2-2; 16 bases match TRBD2. The sequence was collected from a woman aged 18-29 years in good health and CMV-seronegative. The sequencing sample was made of PBMCs. The CDR3 bases are TGTGCCAGCTGGGGACTAGCGGGGGGGTCCGGGGAGCTGTTTTTT. This gives the protein CASWGLAGGSGELFF.